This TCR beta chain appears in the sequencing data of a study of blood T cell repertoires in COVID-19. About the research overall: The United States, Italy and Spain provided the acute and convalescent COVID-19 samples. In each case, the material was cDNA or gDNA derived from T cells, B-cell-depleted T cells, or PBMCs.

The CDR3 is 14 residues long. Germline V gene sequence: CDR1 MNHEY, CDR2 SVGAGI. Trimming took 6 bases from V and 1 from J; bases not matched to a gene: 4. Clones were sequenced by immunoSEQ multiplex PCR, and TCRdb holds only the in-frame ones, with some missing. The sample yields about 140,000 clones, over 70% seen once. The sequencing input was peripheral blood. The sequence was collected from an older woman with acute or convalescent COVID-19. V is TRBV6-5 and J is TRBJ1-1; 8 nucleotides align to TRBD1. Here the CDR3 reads CASSSGTGNTEAFF. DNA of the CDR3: TGTGCCAGCAGCTCCGGGACAGGGAACACTGAAGCTTTCTTT.